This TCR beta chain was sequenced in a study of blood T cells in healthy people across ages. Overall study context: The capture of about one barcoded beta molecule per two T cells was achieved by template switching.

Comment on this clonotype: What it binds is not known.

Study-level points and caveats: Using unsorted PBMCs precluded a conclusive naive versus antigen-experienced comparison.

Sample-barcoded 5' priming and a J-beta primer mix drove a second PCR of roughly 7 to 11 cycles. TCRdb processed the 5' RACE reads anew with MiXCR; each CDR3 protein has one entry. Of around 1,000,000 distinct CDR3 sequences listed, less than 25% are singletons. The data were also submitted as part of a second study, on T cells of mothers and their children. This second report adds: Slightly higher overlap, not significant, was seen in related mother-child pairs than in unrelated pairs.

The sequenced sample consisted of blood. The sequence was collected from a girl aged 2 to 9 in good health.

The CDR3 sequence is CSARSPSGSNTGELFF. Written as DNA, the CDR3 is TGCAGTGCTAGATCCCCTAGCGGGTCGAACACCGGGGAGCTGTTTTTT. The chain is built from TRBV20-1 and TRBJ2-2; 8 nucleotides align to TRBD2. The CDR3 covers 16 residues. Unmatched junction bases numbered 5, after V lost 2 bases and J lost 0 bases. Germline CDR1 DFQATT, CDR2 SNEGSKA (reference sequence).